One and the same sample provided the 30 T cell receptor beta chains below, sequenced in a study of blood T cell repertoires in COVID-19. The repertoire was sequenced with immunoSEQ multiplex PCR; TCRdb's copy has only in-frame clones and lacks some. The table includes 150,000 to 200,000 clones, roughly 90% detected once. Input material: PBMCs or T cells enriched from blood (not recorded which). The receptors derive from a human donor with acute COVID-19. The donor label of this sample is uncertain.

V and J are TRBV11-2 and TRBJ2-3; D remains ambiguous. Trimming took 5 bases from V and 0 from J, leaving 18 bases between them. Per the germline V gene, CDR1 is SGHAT and CDR2 is FQNNGV. The CDR3 covers 17 residues. CDR3 sequence (DNA): TGTGCCAGCAGCCCTCTAGGTGCCCGAAGCAGCACAGATACGCAGTATTTT. It is translated as CASSPLGARSSTDTQYF.

This clone was observed a handful of times. CDR3 coding DNA: TGTGCCAGCAGCTTGGTAGGGGGCTCTGGAAACACCATATATTTT. It yields the protein CASSLVGGSGNTIYF. V usage is TRBV5-4 and J usage is TRBJ1-3, with D possibly being TRBD1 (6 bases). CDR1 is SGHNT and CDR2 is YYREEE in the germline V gene (reference sequence). V lost 0 bases, J lost 0 bases, and 7 bases lay in between. The CDR3 extends over 15 amino acids. Complete variable domain (other parts from reference TRBV5-4 and TRBJ1-3): ETGVTQSPTHLIKTRGQQVTLRCSSQSGHNTVSWYQQALGQGPQFIFQYYREEENGRGNFPPRFSGLQFPNYSSELNVNALELDDSALYLCASSLVGGSGNTIYFGEGSWLTVV.

The V and J genes are TRBV2 and TRBJ2-1, with 8 bases that match TRBD2. V trimming: 3 bases; J trimming: 10 bases; junction bases outside the gene matches: 11. The germline CDR1 and CDR2 sequences are SNHLY and FYNNEI. The CDR3 spans 15 residues. The DNA of the CDR3 is TGTGCCAGCAGTGATAGATCACTAGCGGACTTGGAGCAGTTCTTC. Protein: CASSDRSLADLEQFF.

The gene calls are TRBV5-1 and TRBJ2-5; perhaps TRBD2 as D (5 bases). This CDR3 has 14 residues. V shed 3 bases and J shed 5 bases, with 14 bases lying between them. Looked up from germline, CDR1 is SGHRS and CDR2 is YFSETQ. The CDR3 sequence is CASSWSSPGETQYF. In DNA, the CDR3 is TGCGCCAGCAGCTGGTCATCCCCGGGGGAGACCCAGTACTTC.

The chain combines TRBV6-5 with TRBJ1-5; 10 nucleotides match TRBD1. Per the germline V gene, CDR1 is MNHEY and CDR2 is SVGAGI. This CDR3 contains 15 residues. V was pared by 10 bases and J by 0 bases, with 6 bases of the junction left unmatched. The CDR3 coding sequence is TGTGCCAAAACCGGACAGGGGGATAGCAATCAGCCCCAGCATTTT. Translation: CAKTGQGDSNQPQHF.

CDR3 loop: CASSNSGTGVEKLFF. CDR3 nucleotide sequence: TGCGCCAGCAGCAATTCCGGGACAGGGGTCGAAAAACTGTTTTTT. V usage is TRBV5-1 and J usage is TRBJ1-4; 10 positions match TRBD1. In germline, CDR1 is SGHRS, CDR2 YFSETQ. V shed 4 bases, J shed 8 bases, and the junction held 8 bases outside the gene matches. This CDR3 spans 15 amino acids.

The chain recombines TRBV19 with TRBJ1-5; perhaps TRBD1 as D (5 bases). V was clipped by 6 bases and J by 6 bases, with 12 bases between them. The CDR3 is made up of 13 amino acids. Germline values: CDR1 LNHDA, CDR2 SQIVND (reference sequence). The CDR3 nucleotides read TGTGCCAGTAGAGACAGTGTGGGTCAGCCCCAGCATTTT. Encoded protein: CASRDSVGQPQHF.

The rearrangement links TRBV5-1 to TRBJ2-7, with 7 bases lining up with TRBD1. Germline CDR1 reads SGHRS; CDR2 reads YFSETQ. This CDR3 is 15 amino acids long. V shed 3 bases and J 5 bases; nucleotides not matched to a gene: 11. In DNA form, the CDR3 reads TGCGCCAGCAGCTGGACAAGACAGGGACGGGACGAGCAGTACTTC. Its translation is CASSWTRQGRDEQYF.

The chain couples TRBV28 to TRBJ1-5; maybe TRBD1 (6 bases). CDR3 length equals 16 residues. Germline assignment: CDR1 MDHEN and CDR2 SYDVKM. V lost 5 bases, J lost 1 base, and 15 bases lay in between. In nucleotides, the CDR3 is TGTGCCAGCAGTCCTGGGACATGGAGGAGCAATCAGCCCCAGCATTTT. Its protein product is CASSPGTWRSNQPQHF.

The chain carries TRBV25-1 and TRBJ2-7; TRBD1 matches 7 bases. CDR3 length: 12 amino acids. J was trimmed by 7 bases and V by 5 bases; bases with no gene match: 5. CDR1 is MGHDK and CDR2 is SYGVNS in the germline V gene. The CDR3 spells CASSTLTGEQYF. The CDR3 DNA sequence: TGTGCCAGCAGTACTTTGACAGGGGAGCAGTACTTC.

This clone has just a few counts. The rearrangement uses TRBV19 and TRBJ1-6, with D possibly being TRBD1 (5 bases). The germline gives CDR1 LNHDA, CDR2 SQIVND (reference sequence). V lost 5 bases to trimming and J lost 15 bases, with 17 bases between them. The CDR3 is 13 residues long. CDR3 in amino acids: CASSPGLAIDLHF. The CDR3 DNA follows: TGTGCCAGTAGTCCGGGACTGGCGATTGACCTCCACTTT. The full variable domain, with the rest looked up from reference TRBV19 and TRBJ1-6, is DGGITQSPKYLFRKEGQNVTLSCEQNLNHDAMYWYRQDPGQGLRLIYYSQIVNDFQKGDIAEGYSVSREKKESFPLTVTSAQKNPTAFYLCASSPGLAIDLHFGNGTRLTVT.

The chain is built from TRBV18 and TRBJ1-2, with D possibly TRBD1 on 5 matching bases. V lost 2 bases to trimming and J lost 4 bases, with 14 bases between them. Germline V gene lookup returns CDR1 KGHSH and CDR2 LQKENI. The CDR3 runs to 15 residues. This CDR3 is CASSPRSGNVYGYTF. Written as DNA, the CDR3 is TGTGCCAGCTCACCAAGGTCAGGGAACGTCTATGGCTACACCTTC.

The J gene is TRBJ2-2, the V gene TRBV12-3 or TRBV12-4; D might be TRBD2 (5 bases). The CDR3 runs 11 residues. Trimming stripped 7 bases from V and 10 bases from J, with 10 bases between. DNA for the CDR3: TGTGCCAGCACCCTACGGGAGGAGCTGTTTTTT. Encoded protein: CASTLREELFF.

The chain is built from TRBV6-2 or TRBV6-3 and TRBJ2-5; D is perhaps TRBD2 (5 bases). V lost 6 bases, J lost 7 bases, and 15 bases lay in between. CDR3 length: 13 residues. The V gene's germline CDR1 is MNHEY and CDR2 SVGEGT. CDR3 loop: CASSPLGGGTQYF. DNA for the CDR3: TGTGCCAGCAGCCCCTTAGGCGGAGGGACCCAGTACTTC.

This clone was observed once. The CDR3 DNA reads as TGCGCCAGCAGCCAAGTGGGACTAGCGGGTAATGAGCAGTTCTTC. Translating it yields CASSQVGLAGNEQFF. This chain links TRBV4-1 with TRBJ2-1; 12 nucleotides match TRBD2. This CDR3 is built from 15 residues. Germline assignment: CDR1 MGHRA and CDR2 YSYEKL. V gave up 1 base and J gave up 7 bases; unmatched junction bases: 2.

This clone was seen once. This chain uses TRBV6-5 with TRBJ1-4; no reliable D call. The ends were cut back, 6 bases at V and 0 bases at J, with 8 bases in the middle. The CDR3 contains 14 residues. The germline gives CDR1 MNHEY, CDR2 SVGAGI. The CDR3 sequence: CASRLDSTNEKLFF. DNA of the CDR3: TGTGCCAGCAGGCTAGATTCAACTAATGAAAAACTGTTTTTT.

Here the CDR3 DNA reads TGTGCCAGCAGGGCACAGGGATACGCTTTCTTT. Its translation is CASRAQGYAFF. V gene TRBV2 combines with J gene TRBJ1-1, with TRBD1 as a possible D gene (6 bases). The CDR3 length is 11 residues. Deletions cut 6 bases from V and 11 bases from J, with 13 bases between. Germline V gene sequence: CDR1 SNHLY, CDR2 FYNNEI.

This clone was picked up one time. V gene TRBV5-1 combines with J gene TRBJ2-3, with D possibly matching TRBD2 (6 bases). The germline V gene has CDR1 SGHRS and CDR2 YFSETQ. This CDR3 has 14 amino acids. Trimming removed 6 bases from V and 1 base from J, with 12 bases in between. The CDR3 loop is CASTGVAGTDTQYF. The CDR3 nucleotides read TGCGCCAGCACGGGGGTTGCGGGCACAGATACGCAGTATTTT.

The rearrangement links TRBV5-4 to TRBJ1-1, with 10 bases aligning to TRBD1. This CDR3 has 14 amino acids. V gave up 4 bases and J gave up 4 bases; unmatched junction bases: 4. Germline-derived CDR1 and CDR2 are SGHNT and YYREEE (reference sequence). DNA of the CDR3: TGTGCCAGCAGCCCTCGGGACAGGGGCACTGAAGCTTTCTTT. It yields the protein CASSPRDRGTEAFF.

The chain combines TRBV19 with TRBJ1-1, with D perhaps TRBD1 (6 bases). V was clipped by 6 bases and J by 2 bases, with 10 bases between them. From germline, CDR1 is LNHDA and CDR2 SQIVND (reference sequence). This CDR3 is built from 13 residues. CDR3 bases: TGTGCCAGTAGGCTGGGGACAAACACTGAAGCTTTCTTT. This translates into CASRLGTNTEAFF. Supplemented by reference TRBV19 and TRBJ1-1, the full variable domain reads DGGITQSPKYLFRKEGQNVTLSCEQNLNHDAMYWYRQDPGQGLRLIYYSQIVNDFQKGDIAEGYSVSREKKESFPLTVTSAQKNPTAFYLCASRLGTNTEAFFGQGTRLTVV.

V is TRBV28 and J is TRBJ1-1; perhaps TRBD1 as D (5 bases). The CDR3 spans 15 residues. The germline V gene has CDR1 MDHEN and CDR2 SYDVKM. The V gene lost 6 bases and the J gene lost 4 bases, with 18 bases spanning the gap. CDR3 DNA: TGTGCCAGCAGCCCCTCTGGCCCAGGGCCCACTGAAGCTTTCTTT. Translating gives CASSPSGPGPTEAFF. The full variable domain, its missing parts supplied by reference TRBV28 and TRBJ1-1, is DVKVTQSSRYLVKRTGEKVFLECVQDMDHENMFWYRQDPGLGLRLIYFSYDVKMKEKGDIPEGYSVSREKKERFSLILESASTNQTSMYLCASSPSGPGPTEAFFGQGTRLTVV.

This chain uses TRBV7-9 with TRBJ1-6; 9 bases map to TRBD1. The length of the CDR3 is 15 residues. Per germline, CDR1 SEHNR and CDR2 FQNEAQ (reference sequence). Trimming took 5 bases from V and 10 from J; bases not matched to a gene: 9. The chain's CDR3 is CASSTRTGDVSPLHF. The CDR3 bases are TGTGCCAGCAGCACCCGGACAGGGGACGTCTCACCCCTCCACTTT.

This clone was observed once. The CDR3 DNA follows: TGTGCCATCAGTGGACGGACAGTCAATTCACCCCTCCACTTT. It encodes CAISGRTVNSPLHF. V usage is TRBV10-3 and J usage is TRBJ1-6; D might be TRBD1 (6 bases). Trimming stripped 4 bases from V and 7 bases from J, with 11 bases between. The CDR3 has 14 residues. Germline CDR1 and CDR2: ENHRY and SYGVKD.

The chain links TRBV24-1 to TRBJ2-5; 11 bases map to TRBD1. After removal of 6 bases from V and 4 bases from J, the junction contained 6 bases not matched to a gene. Per the germline V gene, CDR1 is KGHDR and CDR2 is SFDVKD. This CDR3 has 15 amino acids. The CDR3 spells CATSRTGGALETQYF. The CDR3, as DNA: TGTGCCACCAGTAGGACAGGGGGCGCACTAGAGACCCAGTACTTC.

V is TRBV9 and J is TRBJ1-6; D call uncertain. The V end lost 0 bases, the J end lost 2 bases, and 9 bases lay between the germline ends. Germline V gives CDR1 SGDLS, CDR2 YYNGEE. This CDR3 is built from 16 residues. The CDR3 sequence is CASSVGGEAYNSPLHF. DNA of the CDR3: TGTGCCAGCAGCGTAGGAGGTGAAGCCTATAATTCACCCCTCCACTTT.

The V call is TRBV6-2 or TRBV6-3, the J call TRBJ1-1; no definite D call. The germline V and J ends were trimmed by 6 bases and 5 bases, with 19 bases remaining between them. In germline, CDR1 is MNHEY, CDR2 SVGEGT. The CDR3 totals 15 residues. The CDR3: CASSFHVEGGTEAFF. CDR3 DNA sequence: TGTGCCAGCAGCTTCCATGTGGAGGGCGGGACTGAAGCTTTCTTT.

The rearrangement uses TRBV7-8 and TRBJ2-1, with a weak D call TRBD1 (6 bases). CDR1 is SGHVS, CDR2 FQNEAQ, per germline. The germline V and J ends were trimmed by 5 bases and 3 bases, with 17 bases remaining between them. This CDR3 region has 16 residues. CDR3 sequence reads: CASSRRQDRNYNEQFF. The CDR3, as DNA: TGTGCCAGCAGCCGACGACAGGACAGAAACTACAATGAGCAGTTCTTC.

The rearrangement uses TRBV30 and TRBJ2-3, with D perhaps TRBD2 (6 bases). Germline CDR1 and CDR2: GTSNPN and SVGIG (reference sequence). This CDR3 is 14 amino acids long. The germline V and J ends were trimmed by 2 bases and 3 bases, with 12 bases remaining between them. The CDR3 bases are TGTGCCTGGAGTAAGTCGGGGGTTACAGATACGCAGTATTTT. Translation gives CAWSKSGVTDTQYF.

The V and J genes are TRBV19 and TRBJ1-2; D might be TRBD1 (5 bases). The germline V and J ends were trimmed by 6 bases and 5 bases, with 13 bases remaining between them. The CDR3 runs 13 residues. Germline loops: CDR1 LNHDA, CDR2 SQIVND (reference sequence). CDR3 residues: CASSRGGLYGYTF. CDR3 nucleotide sequence: TGTGCCAGTAGCCGGGGGGGTTTGTATGGCTACACCTTC.

This chain connects TRBV3-1 (or the pseudogene TRBV3-2) to TRBJ1-5, with D possibly TRBD1 on 5 matching bases. Per the germline V gene, CDR1 is LGHDT and CDR2 is YNNKEL (reference sequence). Trimming stripped 5 bases from V and 1 base from J, with 15 bases between. This CDR3 comprises 16 residues. CDR3 DNA sequence: TGTGCCAGCAGCGCGGGGGTCATCGGGAGCAATCAGCCCCAGCATTTT. This encodes CASSAGVIGSNQPQHF.